This is a list of T cell receptor beta chains from one sample in a study of blood T cell dynamics during melanoma immunotherapy. Produced via immunoSEQ multiplex PCR; TCRdb's table is partial and in-frame only. The repertoire has 9,900 or so clones, over 70% of them found once; the top ten carry about a fifth. Sequences were derived from blood, sampled from a patient treated with checkpoint blockade. The receptor source for this set is a human donor with melanoma. The conserved cysteine and the conserved F or W are not part of the CDR3 here. Where a row states a size, it is once, few, many or the class of an expanded clone; other rows omit it.

- | 11 | TRBJ2-5 | TRBV6-5 | ASSLAKGETQY
- | 12 | TRBJ1-5 | TRBV27 | ASSLRGSNQPQH
few | 12 | TRBJ1-1 | TRBV6-1 | ASSEGGLNTEAF
- | 11 | TRBJ1-2 | TRBV28 | ASSSGGAVGYT
once | 10 | TRBJ2-1 | TRBV6-1 | ASKRGHNEQF
- | 11 | TRBJ2-7 | TRBV9 | ASSFLTSSEQY
- | 9 | TRBJ2-1 | TRBV5-6 | ASSRSEREF
- | 12 | TRBJ2-3 | TRBV30 | AWRRNPFTDTQY
- | 13 | TRBJ1-1 | TRBV4-1 | ASSVPGQMNTEAF
- | 13 | TRBJ2-6 | TRBV27 | ASSRTGAGANVLT
- | 13 | TRBJ2-1 | TRBV28 | ASTLSGTGGNEQF
- | 13 | TRBJ2-3 | TRBV9 | ASSVEPAGGDTQY
- | 14 | TRBJ1-6 | TRBV7-8 | ASSLQGSSYNSPLH
- | 14 | TRBJ1-3 | TRBV5-6 | ASSLLGHRSGNTIY
large | 12 | TRBJ1-1 | TRBV10-1 | ASSDRGGGTEAF
- | 13 | TRBJ2-5 | TRBV11-2 | ASSPWDSPQETQY
once | 14 | TRBJ2-1 | TRBV4-2 | ASSKGLANTYNEQF
- | 11 | TRBJ2-3 | TRBV6-5 | ASSLDGGDTQY
- | 13 | TRBJ2-4 | TRBV11-2 | ASSDRRPAKNIQY
once | 13 | TRBJ1-1 | TRBV7-2 | ASSPDRGEYTEAF
- | 14 | TRBJ1-6 | TRBV6-4 | ASSEFGSSYNSPLH
- | 15 | TRBJ2-2 | TRBV9 | ASSVGPSGGNTGELF
few | 13 | TRBJ1-5 | TRBV2 | ASSEDSLSNQPQH
few | 11 | TRBJ1-1 | TRBV25-1 | ASSEVPTGRAF
- | 12 | TRBJ1-6 | TRBV19 | ASMFSSYNSPLH
- | 12 | TRBJ1-5 | TRBV9 | ASSVAGVNQPQH
- | 12 | TRBJ2-7 | TRBV28 | ASSRQGGSYEQY
- | 16 | TRBJ2-5 | TRBV18 | ASSPPMGLAEIQETQY
once | 17 | TRBJ1-2 | TRBV21-1 | ASSKGEETPSGGGYGYT
once | 13 | TRBJ2-1 | TRBV7-2 | ASSLTSGGNNEQF
- | 9 | TRBJ1-2 | TRBV27 | ASRAVDGYT
few | 11 | TRBJ1-3 | TRBV29-1 | SVARDPGNTIY
- | 12 | TRBJ1-5 | TRBV28 | ASSPSRSNQPQH
few | 12 | TRBJ1-4 | TRBV7-9 | ASSLDSFNEKLF
once | 14 | TRBJ2-7 | TRBV7-8 | ASSSLGGTSSYEQY
- | 13 | TRBJ1-5 | TRBV7-2 | ASSLEGFRNQPQH
- | 13 | TRBJ2-2 | TRBV2 | ASGGRTPNTGELF
- | 15 | TRBJ2-3 | TRBV6-1 | ASSDKGSASGRDTQY
- | 14 | TRBJ1-4 | TRBV4-1 | ASSQELGTGYEKLF
once | 13 | TRBJ1-1 | TRBV27 | ASSPYLGGNTEAF
- | 16 | TRBJ2-2 | TRBV5-1 | ASSLPPGQGASTGELF